This note documents a single T cell receptor (beta chain) sequence. This sample stems from a study of shared clonotypes between healthy human individuals. This CDR3 is built from 14 residues. Between the trimmed V and J ends, which lost 5 bases and 0 bases, there was a span of 8 bases. Germline CDR1 and CDR2: SEHNR and FQNEAQ (reference sequence). None of the donors, who were healthy HIV-negative adults, had recently had acute infections or vaccinations. When replicate PCRs were run on unsorted PBMC, they used about 300 ng DNA, approximately 33,000 T cell genomes. Original methodology: For the immunoSEQ data, sequences were junction-only without quality scores, so filtering differed. TCRdb's copy holds only in-frame clones and misses some; the assay was immunoSEQ multiplex PCR. That table is the source of V, J and clone size, and D and trimming were worked out from the DNA. The table includes hundreds of thousands of clones, roughly 80% detected once.

The rearrangement joins TRBV7-9 to TRBJ1-5; no definite D call. Material: PBMCs. The sequence was obtained from a woman aged 40 to 50 in good health. Some clones in this sample may be carry-over from other donors' samples. CDR3: CASSRADSNQPQHF. The DNA for the CDR3 is TGTGCCAGCAGCCGGGCCGATAGCAATCAGCCCCAGCATTTT.